A selection of T cell receptor beta chains follows, all from one sample in a study of cytomegalovirus exposure and HLA in healthy donors. The data were produced by immunoSEQ multiplex PCR, yet TCRdb's version contains in-frame clones alone and is incomplete. The sample records around 180,000 clones, roughly 84% being singletons. The source material was PBMCs. Source of these receptors: a girl aged 2 to 9 in good health and CMV-seropositive. Both conserved end residues are part of each CDR3. The order of the fields is clone size, J gene, V gene, D gene, CDR3 DNA, CDR3 protein. A D gene is named only where the DNA matches it firmly. A clone size is listed for some rows: how often the clone was seen (once, few, many), or a class if it is expanded.

clone_size: -; j_call: TRBJ1-2; v_call: TRBV27; d_call: -; cdr3_nt: TGTGCCAGCACCGTACAGGGTGGGGGCGGGGGCTACACCTTC; cdr3_aa: CASTVQGGGGGYTF
clone_size: once; j_call: TRBJ1-6; v_call: TRBV6-5; d_call: -; cdr3_nt: TGTGCCAGCAGTTCTCGCACCGGGAATTCACCCCTCCACTTT; cdr3_aa: CASSSRTGNSPLHF
clone_size: -; j_call: TRBJ2-1; v_call: TRBV28; d_call: -; cdr3_nt: TGTGCCAGCAGTTCCGACTATTACAATGAGCAGTTCTTC; cdr3_aa: CASSSDYYNEQFF
clone_size: -; j_call: TRBJ1-2; v_call: TRBV18; d_call: -; cdr3_nt: TGTGCCAGCTCACCACAGGGCGACAGCGGCTACACCTTC; cdr3_aa: CASSPQGDSGYTF
clone_size: -; j_call: TRBJ1-1; v_call: TRBV9; d_call: -; cdr3_nt: TGTGCAGCCCTTAGTGAGGCCCCAAACACTGAAGCTTTCTTT; cdr3_aa: CAALSEAPNTEAFF
clone_size: -; j_call: TRBJ2-3; v_call: TRBV6-6; d_call: -; cdr3_nt: TGTGCCAGCAGTGGGGGGACAGATACGCAGTATTTT; cdr3_aa: CASSGGTDTQYF
clone_size: once; j_call: TRBJ2-7; v_call: TRBV2; d_call: -; cdr3_nt: TGTGCCAGCAGGGGAAGCTTGCAGGGTTTAAACGAGCAGTACTTC; cdr3_aa: CASRGSLQGLNEQYF
clone_size: few; j_call: TRBJ1-5; v_call: TRBV2; d_call: TRBD1; cdr3_nt: TGTGCCAGCAGTGATGACAGGGGGGGTCAGCCCCAGCATTTT; cdr3_aa: CASSDDRGGQPQHF
clone_size: -; j_call: TRBJ2-3; v_call: TRBV9; d_call: TRBD1; cdr3_nt: TGTGCCAGCAGCGTAAGTTGGGACAGGGGTAATACGCAGTATTTT; cdr3_aa: CASSVSWDRGNTQYF
clone_size: -; j_call: TRBJ1-1; v_call: TRBV7-3; d_call: TRBD1; cdr3_nt: TGTGCCAGCAGCCACCTCGGACAGGACACTGAAGCTTTCTTT; cdr3_aa: CASSHLGQDTEAFF
clone_size: few; j_call: TRBJ2-5; v_call: TRBV25-1; d_call: -; cdr3_nt: TGTGCCAGCAGTCTATCGGGGAGCCACGAGACCCAGTACTTC; cdr3_aa: CASSLSGSHETQYF
clone_size: few; j_call: TRBJ2-7; v_call: TRBV5-1; d_call: -; cdr3_nt: TGCGCCAGCAGCTGGACGACAGTTACCGACGAGCAGTACTTC; cdr3_aa: CASSWTTVTDEQYF